The entry below gives a single T cell receptor beta chain sequence along with its context. Its antigen is unknown. No base quality values were provided; no much bigger clone lies one nucleotide off. Patients with autoimmune disease history or receiving systemic immunosuppression were excluded from the trial. In every dose cohort, peripheral blood was drawn for TCR sequencing at baseline, cycle 4 day 1, and cycle 7 day 1. The samples were taken from a phase I, first-in-human, multicenter, open-label dose-escalation trial of ivuxolimab. Adults with locally advanced or metastatic head and neck squamous cell, hepatocellular, melanoma or renal cell carcinoma were enrolled in the trial. Before TCR sequencing, CD4+ T cells and CD8+ T cells from peripheral blood were sorted into separate populations. The CDR3 covers 14 residues, taking in both the cysteine and the phenylalanine. The sequence is cut down to CDR3 DNA, 42 bases in frame from base 1. The germline V gene (reference sequence) specifies WNHNN as CDR1 and SYGVQD as CDR2. V lost 4 bases and J lost 4 bases; the stretch between them is 10 bases long.

The sample originates from a study of OX40 agonist ivuxolimab in advanced cancers. Study-wide context: Ivuxolimab was a fully human IgG2 agonistic monoclonal antibody targeting the costimulatory receptor OX40 (CD134). Intravenous ivuxolimab was administered to patients every 2 weeks at six dose levels: 0.01, 0.1, 0.3, 1.5, 3 and 10 mg/kg. Among the approximately 50 dose-escalation patients, 19 had hepatocellular carcinoma, roughly 15 melanoma, 9 renal cell carcinoma and 9 head and neck cancer. A male proportion of roughly 85% and a mean age of approximately 58 years, ranging from 23 to 79, were recorded for the dose-escalation cohort. Prior anti-PD-1, anti-PD-L1 or anti-CTLA-4 therapy was permitted, and approximately 41% of dose-escalation patients had received checkpoint inhibitors. Partial responses occurred in three dose-escalation patients, of whom one had hepatocellular carcinoma and two had cutaneous melanoma. The purpose of peripheral TCRbeta sequencing was to test whether ivuxolimab changed TCR sequence diversity and led to clonal T-cell expansion. The paper covers the monotherapy dose-escalation part of the phase I ivuxolimab trial, which included N of about 56 patients.

Genomic DNA was isolated from the sorted cells so that the TCRbeta CDR3 region could be sequenced. The immunoSEQ Assay was used for sequencing of TCRbeta CDR3 regions. The table was pulled from immuneACCESS by TCRdb, which kept in-frame rearrangements only. Such tables lose some clones; where checked, under half of the loss comes from unresolved V genes, and the rest has no known cause. In all, the sample holds about 64,000 clones, and over 80% of those were seen once. Over 2.5% of the sample is held by the ten biggest clonotypes. Results the study describes overall, beyond this receptor: At doses of 0.1 to 3.0 mg/kg, clonal expansion of both CD4+ and CD8+ T cells in blood was seen between baseline and week 6. The antigen specificity of the clonally expanded peripheral T cells was not determined. In the 0.1-3.0 mg/kg groups, partial responders were among the patients with the lowest normalized peripheral clonal expansion, particularly in CD8+ T cells. Low levels of normalized T-cell clonal expansion were also seen in some nonresponding patients. On average, CD8+ T cells showed more expanded clones than CD4+ T cells after ivuxolimab.

The receptor was derived from an adult with an advanced solid tumor such as melanoma, head and neck, liver or kidney cancer. The source was CD4+ or CD8+ T cells sorted from blood, collected in a trial of the OX40 agonist ivuxolimab. Recombination joined TRBV10-1 with TRBJ2-2, with no reliable assignment of the D segment. The nucleotides are TGCGCCAGCAGTGTTTTCCTCGGCACCGGGGAGCTGTTTTTT. This sequence encodes CASSVFLGTGELFF.